Presented here are 25 T cell receptor beta chains from one specimen sequenced in a study of blood T cell repertoires in COVID-19 (dated by TCRdb to 2018 to 2021). The library was built by means of the immunoSEQ multiplex PCR assay. TCRdb carries this immuneACCESS record with in-frame sequences only. Its versions omit some clonotypes, under half of them owing to an unresolved V gene in the studies checked, with the rest unexplained. This sample is represented by some 130,000 clones; about 85% of them were singletons. The ten largest clonotypes hold about 11% of the sample. The sequenced material came from peripheral blood. The origin of the receptors is a man older than 75 with acute or convalescent COVID-19.

This chain uses TRBV12-5 with TRBJ1-3; TRBD1 matches at 8 bases. This CDR3 spans 16 amino acids. Per the germline V gene, CDR1 is LGHNT and CDR2 is FRNRAP. V dropped 4 bases and J dropped 3; count of bases not matched to a gene: 8. The CDR3 nucleotides read TGTGCTAGTGGTTCCTCAGGGGGCGCAGGTGGAAACACCATATATTTT. Translating gives CASGSSGGAGGNTIYF.

Concerning this clone itself: Since a much larger clone is just one base distant, this may be a read error. The chain couples TRBV5-1 to TRBJ1-2; possible D gene TRBD1, 6 bases. Germline lookup yields CDR1 SGHRS and CDR2 YFSETQ. This CDR3 is built from 13 residues. The CDR3 is CARSAGRGDGYTF. The CDR3 DNA reads as TGCGCCCGCAGCGCCGGGAGGGGGGATGGCTACACCTTC. Full variable domain (outside the CDR3, taken from reference TRBV5-1 and TRBJ1-2): KAGVTQTPRYLIKTRGQQVTLSCSPISGHRSVSWYQQTPGQGLQFLFEYFSETQRNKGNFPGRFSGRQFSNSRSEMNVSTLELGDSALYLCARSAGRGDGYTFGSGTRLTVV.

The chain recombines TRBV9 with TRBJ1-4; 7 nucleotides agree with TRBD1. Germline CDR1 SGDLS, CDR2 YYNGEE. The CDR3 has 14 residues. J was trimmed by 4 bases and V by 4 bases; bases with no gene match: 4. In DNA, the CDR3 is TGTGCCAGCAGCCAGGACAGGTATAATGAAAAACTGTTTTTT. It translates to CASSQDRYNEKLFF.

This clone came up once. This chain joins TRBV5-6 and TRBJ1-6; D remains ambiguous. CDR1 and CDR2 (germline): SGHDT, YYEEEE. This CDR3 region has 15 residues. V lost 1 base and J lost 5, with 10 bases in between. CDR3 coding DNA: TGTGCCAGCAGCTTGCGGGGATCCGATAATTCACCCCTCCACTTT. Encoded protein: CASSLRGSDNSPLHF.

The J gene is TRBJ2-2, the V gene TRBV11-2; D may be TRBD1 (5 bases). Germline V lookup: CDR1 SGHAT, CDR2 FQNNGV. V was trimmed by 4 bases and J by 2 bases, leaving 14 bases between them. CDR3 length equals 16 residues. CDR3 in DNA: TGTGCCAGCAGCTCAAATGACAGATCAAACACCGGGGAGCTGTTTTTT. Translating it yields CASSSNDRSNTGELFF.

V and J are TRBV10-3 and TRBJ2-6; weak D call: TRBD2 (6 bases). With 7 bases removed from V and 2 bases from J, the gap between germline ends came to 9 bases. In germline, CDR1 is ENHRY, CDR2 SYGVKD. This CDR3 comprises 14 residues. CDR3 coding DNA: TGTGCCATCACCGGAGGGGCTGGGGCCAACGTCCTGACTTTC. Amino acids: CAITGGAGANVLTF.

This chain connects TRBV10-3 to TRBJ2-3; possibly TRBD2 for D (6 bases). CDR1 is ENHRY, CDR2 SYGVKD, per germline. The CDR3 contains 10 residues. V lost 10 bases and J lost 7, with 9 bases in between. CDR3 nucleotides: TGTGCCACGGGGGAGAATACGCAGTATTTT. Translated: CATGENTQYF.

This rearrangement joins TRBV4-3 to TRBJ1-2; 7 bases fit TRBD1. The CDR3 has 16 residues. After removal of 1 base from V and 3 bases from J, the junction contained 8 bases not matched to a gene. Germline assignment: CDR1 LGHNA and CDR2 YSLEER. The CDR3 nucleotides are TGCGCCAGCAGCCAAGGCACAGGGGCCCCCTACTATGGCTACACCTTC. Its protein is CASSQGTGAPYYGYTF.

The rearrangement uses TRBV5-1 and TRBJ2-2, with a weak D call TRBD2 (6 bases). Germline-derived CDR1 and CDR2 are SGHRS and YFSETQ. The CDR3 has 20 residues. Trimming took off 4 bases at V and 0 bases at J, with 25 bases between the two ends. CDR3 coding DNA: TGCGCCAGCAGCCTGCTCCCTGGCGGGGCGAGCTTCGCGAACACCGGGGAGCTGTTTTTT. Its translation is CASSLLPGGASFANTGELFF.

This chain joins TRBV5-5 and TRBJ2-6; D is ambiguous. The CDR3 spans 16 residues. Germline V gene data show CDR1 as SGHKS and CDR2 as YYEKEE (reference sequence). Trimming removed 0 bases at V and 0 bases at J, with 7 bases between. The CDR3 reads CASSLDGVSGANVLTF. CDR3 nucleotides: TGTGCCAGCAGCTTGGACGGAGTCTCTGGGGCCAACGTCCTGACTTTC.

The rearrangement joins TRBV5-6 to TRBJ1-6; 9 bases align to TRBD1. The CDR3 spans 14 residues. Germline CDR1 reads SGHDT; CDR2 reads YYEEEE. The V and J ends lost 6 bases and 10 bases, in that order; junction bases with no gene match: 8. In DNA form, the CDR3 reads TGTGCCAGCACTCAAACAGGGGGCTGGTCACCCCTCCACTTT. It codes for CASTQTGGWSPLHF. Using reference TRBV5-6 and TRBJ1-6 for the parts outside the CDR3, the full variable domain is DAGVTQSPTHLIKTRGQQVTLRCSPKSGHDTVSWYQQALGQGPQFIFQYYEEEERQRGNFPDRFSGHQFPNYSSELNVNALLLGDSALYLCASTQTGGWSPLHFGNGTRLTVT.

V gene TRBV11-2 combines with J gene TRBJ1-5, with 7 bases identical to TRBD1. From germline, CDR1 is SGHAT and CDR2 FQNNGV. With V trimmed by 5 bases and J by 3 bases, 4 bases remained unmatched. This CDR3 contains 14 residues. CDR3 in amino acids: CASSETGDNQPQHF. CDR3 nucleotides: TGTGCCAGCAGCGAAACAGGGGACAATCAGCCCCAGCATTTT.

The V gene is TRBV5-5, the J gene TRBJ2-7, with 9 nucleotides matching TRBD2. The length of the CDR3 is 14 residues. In germline, CDR1 is SGHKS, CDR2 YYEKEE (reference sequence). Trimming cost V 4 bases and J 3 bases; bases outside gene matches: 5. CDR3 DNA: TGTGCCAGCAGCCGGACTAGCGAGAACTACGAGCAGTACTTC. Residues: CASSRTSENYEQYF.

The CDR3 sequence: CASSPTGPRTGELFF. In DNA, the CDR3 is TGTGCCAGCAGCCCGACAGGGCCGCGCACCGGGGAGCTGTTTTTT. V gene TRBV7-2 combines with J gene TRBJ2-2, with 7 bases that match TRBD1. The V and J ends lost 5 bases and 4 bases, in that order; junction bases with no gene match: 7. This CDR3 is 15 amino acids long. Germline loops: CDR1 SGHTA, CDR2 FQGNSA.

There are a few counts of this clone. The genes are TRBV6-2 or TRBV6-3 and TRBJ1-1, with D possibly being TRBD1 (5 bases). The germline V gene encodes CDR1 MNHEY and CDR2 SVGEGT. V was pared by 1 base and J by 2 bases, with 14 bases between. The CDR3 is 16 residues long. CDR3 loop: CASSYYFGGENTEAFF. In nucleotides, the CDR3 is TGTGCCAGCAGTTACTATTTCGGGGGGGAAAACACTGAAGCTTTCTTT.

The DNA for the CDR3 is TGTGCCACCAGCAGAGATCTAGGAGATGAGCAGTTCTTC. Protein sequence: CATSRDLGDEQFF. The chain uses TRBV15 and TRBJ2-1, with unresolved D. The V end lost 0 bases, the J end lost 8 bases, and 8 bases lay between the germline ends. Germline CDR1 and CDR2: LNHNV and YYDKDF (reference sequence). This CDR3 comprises 13 residues.

V gene TRBV7-2 combines with J gene TRBJ1-2; the match to TRBD1 covers 9 bases. The length of the CDR3 is 18 residues. In germline, CDR1 is SGHTA, CDR2 FQGNSA. The junction had 17 bases not matched to a gene; V was cut back by 5 bases and J by 4 bases. CDR3 protein: CASSLRSGQGLWGYGYTF. The CDR3 DNA reads TGTGCCAGCAGCCTACGGTCCGGACAGGGGTTGTGGGGCTATGGCTACACCTTC.

This rearrangement joins TRBV5-1 to TRBJ2-1; 14 positions agree with TRBD2. The V segment lost 7 bases and the J segment 8 bases; nucleotides outside the gene matches: 8. This CDR3 has 15 residues. The V gene's germline CDR1 is SGHRS and CDR2 YFSETQ. For the CDR3, the DNA is TGCGCCAGCGGGAGGGGACTAGCGGGGGTCGATGAGCAGTTCTTC. This translates into CASGRGLAGVDEQFF.

The rearrangement uses TRBV11-2 and TRBJ2-5; tentative D call: TRBD2 (5 bases). The germline CDR1 and CDR2 sequences are SGHAT and FQNNGV. CDR3 size: 13 residues. The V gene lost 1 base and the J gene lost 5 bases, with 8 bases spanning the gap. The CDR3 region has the DNA TGTGCCAGCAGCTTAGGCACTAGGGAGACCCAGTACTTC. Residues: CASSLGTRETQYF.

V usage is TRBV7-2 and J usage is TRBJ1-1, with D possibly TRBD1 on 5 matching bases. Trimming removed 4 bases at V and 5 bases at J, with 14 bases between. The length of the CDR3 is 14 residues. The germline CDR1 and CDR2 sequences are SGHTA and FQGNSA. The CDR3 nucleotides read TGTGCCAGCAGCTCCCAGGGAATGATAACTGAAGCTTTCTTT. Translated, it gives CASSSQGMITEAFF.

The rearrangement uses TRBV4-2 and TRBJ2-4; 9 nucleotides align to TRBD1. CDR3 size: 16 residues. The germline V gene has CDR1 LGHNA and CDR2 YNFKEQ. V trimming: 4 bases; J trimming: 5 bases; junction bases outside the gene matches: 9. In DNA form, the CDR3 reads TGTGCCAGCAGCCCTTCTGGGACAGGGAGTGAAAACATTCAGTACTTC. Translated: CASSPSGTGSENIQYF.

This sequence joins TRBV5-1 and TRBJ2-3, with 8 bases matching TRBD2. Unmatched junction bases numbered 7, after V lost 0 bases and J lost 4 bases. In germline, CDR1 is SGHRS, CDR2 YFSETQ. The CDR3 extends over 16 amino acids. The CDR3 region has the DNA TGCGCCAGCAGCTTGGGGGCTAGCGGGCTGGCAGATACGCAGTATTTT. Amino acid sequence: CASSLGASGLADTQYF.

The rearrangement joins TRBV11-2 to TRBJ1-2; no clear D. Germline values: CDR1 SGHAT, CDR2 FQNNGV. V lost 5 bases and J 5 bases, leaving 9 bases between the germline ends. CDR3 length: 12 residues. The CDR3 loop is CASSLTHYGYTF. The CDR3, as DNA: TGTGCCAGCAGCCTAACCCATTATGGCTACACCTTC.

The V call is TRBV1, the J call TRBJ1-5; the D call TRBD1 from the table was never checked on the DNA. TRBV1 is given as a pseudogene. The CDR3 extends over 15 amino acids. Written as DNA, the CDR3 is TGCACCAGCAGCCTTACAAAATATAGCAATCAGCCCCAGCATTTT. This translates into CTSSLTKYSNQPQHF.

The V and J genes are TRBV4-3 and TRBJ1-2; D may be TRBD1 (6 bases). The CDR3 extends over 15 amino acids. Germline-derived CDR1 and CDR2 are LGHNA and YSLEER. Trimming removed 4 bases from V and 5 bases from J, with 17 bases in between. The CDR3 region is CASSLEMGAPYGYTF. CDR3 nucleotide sequence: TGCGCCAGCAGCCTGGAGATGGGGGCCCCGTATGGCTACACCTTC.